This T cell receptor beta chain was sequenced for a study of regulatory and conventional T cells in RAG deficiency. Findings and caveats of the study: Shannon entropy fell and Simpson indices rose in RAG-deficient patients. Other subsets showed around 10-fold reductions, but Treg unique TCR beta sequences fell roughly 96-fold in these patients. In Omenn syndrome, Treg and Tconv repertoires overlapped >75%. In Omenn syndrome, sorted "Tregs" may be peripherally activated cells.

Blood CD4+ CD25-low CD127-high conventional T cells supplied the genomic DNA template. The germline V gene encodes CDR1 SGHTS and CDR2 YDEGEE. V lost 8 bases to trimming and J lost 3 bases, with 18 bases between them. There are 15 residues in the CDR3. This clone has only a few counts. The target antigen is unknown. Measured with immunoSEQ multiplex PCR; TCRdb has only the in-frame clones, and not every one. The table lists 25,000 to 30,000 clones, about 95% of them singletons, with over 0.15% in the top ten. The same sample was also used in a study of regulatory T cells. From that second work: The primer mix had 52 TRBV and 13 TRBJ primers.

The chain has TRBV5-8 and TRBJ1-5; weak D call: TRBD1 (6 bases). This sequence originates from a human donor in good health. Sequencing input: CD25- CD4+ T cells sorted from blood. As DNA, the CDR3 is TGTGCCAGACATAGGGGGGGTATGGACAATCAGCCCCAGCATTTT. Translating gives CARHRGGMDNQPQHF.